This T cell receptor (beta chain) stems from a study of blood T cell repertoires in COVID-19. The overall study: Researchers got acute and convalescent COVID-19 samples from the United States, Italy and Spain. T cells, B-cell-depleted T cells, or PBMCs provided the cDNA or gDNA that served as material.

Per the original data handling: It was from reference gene primer amplification that nucleated cell counts were estimated. Some clones are missing from TCRdb's copy, which holds only in-frame ones; the method was immunoSEQ multiplex PCR. V, J and clone size derive from that table, while D and trimming were established from the DNA sequence. The repertoire holds 380,000 or so clones, approximately 77% seen once, with roughly 1.1% in the top ten. Germline V gene data show CDR1 as MDHEN and CDR2 as SYDVKM. The CDR3 loop spans 15 amino acids. J was trimmed by 5 bases and V by 6 bases; bases with no gene match: 9.

This receptor was taken from a human donor with acute or convalescent COVID-19. The donor label of this sample is uncertain. The rearrangement joins TRBV28 to TRBJ1-4, with 7 bases lining up with TRBD1. The material sequenced was peripheral blood. The CDR3 sequence: CASSLEDRKNEKLFF. The CDR3 region has the DNA TGTGCCAGCAGCTTAGAGGACAGGAAAAATGAAAAACTGTTTTTT.